This is a list of T cell receptor beta chains from one sample in a study of shared clonotypes between healthy human individuals. Here immunoSEQ multiplex PCR was the method, and the copy in TCRdb shows in-frame clones only, minus some. The repertoire holds roughly 2.5 million clones, with over 85% as singletons. The sequenced sample was naive CD4+ T cells sorted from blood. The receptors come from a man younger than 35 in good health. Both conserved end residues are part of each CDR3. Fields, in order: clone size, J gene, D gene, V gene, CDR3 DNA, CDR3 protein. The D gene is left open where the match is weak. The size of a clone is reported for some rows only, either as once, few or many, or as a class for expanded clones.

. TRBJ1-3 . TRBV6-1 TGTGCCAGCAGCGAATACTACGGGACTTCCACCATATATTTT CASSEYYGTSTIYF
. TRBJ2-6 . TRBV7-9 TGTGCCAGCAACGCAGGGGATAAGTTTTCTGGGGCCAACGTCCTGACTTTC CASNAGDKFSGANVLTF
. TRBJ2-5 . TRBV5-4 TGTGCCAGCAGCCAAGGGCCCCTGAGCGCAGAGACCCAGTACTTC CASSQGPLSAETQYF
. TRBJ2-2 TRBD1 TRBV28 TGTGCCAGCAGCCAAACCAGGGGGAAGAGGTCCGGGGAGCTGTTTTTT CASSQTRGKRSGELFF
. TRBJ2-2 . TRBV19 TGTGCCAGTAGCATGAACACCGGGGAGCTGTTTTTT CASSMNTGELFF
. TRBJ2-1 . TRBV29-1 TGCAGCGTTAACCAGGGGGGGTTGGTGTACAATGAGCAGTTCTTC CSVNQGGLVYNEQFF
. TRBJ2-7 . TRBV28 TGTGCCAGCAGTTTATATCCACAGGGAATTACTTACGAGCAGTACTTC CASSLYPQGITYEQYF
. TRBJ2-1 . TRBV12-5 TGTGCTAGTGGTAGCCCTAACCCGGGTAGAAATGAGCAGTTCTTC CASGSPNPGRNEQFF
. TRBJ2-7 . TRBV6-5 TGTGCCACCGAGGGACTTAGCTCCTACGAGCAGTACTTC CATEGLSSYEQYF
. TRBJ1-2 TRBD1 TRBV5-1 TGCGCCAGCAGCATGGACAGGGCTCACTATGGCTACACCTTC CASSMDRAHYGYTF
. TRBJ1-2 . TRBV6-6 TGTGCCAGCACCGGGTTGGACTATGGCTACACCTTC CASTGLDYGYTF
. TRBJ2-7 . TRBV19 TGTGCCAGTAGTATGGGGAGGACTCCTCTCTACGAGCAGTACTTC CASSMGRTPLYEQYF
. TRBJ1-4 TRBD1 TRBV7-8 TGTGCCAGCAGCTTAGGGGGCAGGGGGCCTAGTGAAAAACTGTTTTTT CASSLGGRGPSEKLFF
. TRBJ1-3 . TRBV2 TGTGCCAGCAGCCTTCAGGGAAATGGAAACACCATATATTTT CASSLQGNGNTIYF
. TRBJ1-6 TRBD1 TRBV6-1 TGTGCCAGCAGTGAGCCCCGGACAGGGGGTAGTTCCTATAATTCACCCCTCCACTTT CASSEPRTGGSSYNSPLHF
. TRBJ2-7 TRBD2 TRBV4-2 TGTGCCAGCAGAACGACTTCCAGCGGGGGCTACGAGCAGTACTTC CASRTTSSGGYEQYF
. TRBJ2-2 . TRBV7-9 TGTGCCAGCAGCTTAGGGGGCGCGAGCACCGGGGAGCTGTTTTTT CASSLGGASTGELFF
. TRBJ2-3 . TRBV5-1 TGCGCCAGCAGCTTGCAGGGACCAGCCACAGATACGCAGTATTTT CASSLQGPATDTQYF
once TRBJ2-2 . TRBV18 TGTGCCACCCCCCTCGCGGTGAACACCGGGGAGCTGTTTTTT CATPLAVNTGELFF
. TRBJ1-1 . TRBV5-6 TGTGCCAGCAGCTCGCTTTCTGAAGCCCTGAACACTGAAGCTTTCTTT CASSSLSEALNTEAFF
. TRBJ1-1 . TRBV7-7 TGTGCTAGCAGCAGACAGGAGAACACTGAAGCTTTCTTT CASSRQENTEAFF
. TRBJ2-1 TRBD1 TRBV6-5 TGTGCCAGCAGTTATAGGGACAGGTACAATGAGCAGTTCTTC CASSYRDRYNEQFF
. TRBJ2-7 . TRBV30 TGTGCCTGGGGGACCGGGCACTCCTACGAGCAGTACTTC CAWGTGHSYEQYF
. TRBJ2-7 TRBD1 TRBV6-5 TGTGCCAGCAGTTACTCGTGGACAGGTCGGGGCGAGCAGTACTTC CASSYSWTGRGEQYF
. TRBJ2-1 . TRBV2 TGTGCCAGCAGCCCGGGAGACTCCTACAATGAGCAGTTCTTC CASSPGDSYNEQFF
few TRBJ1-1 . TRBV19 TGTGCCAGCAGCGATAACAGGTTCTGGGGCACTGAAGCTTTCTTT CASSDNRFWGTEAFF
. TRBJ1-1 . TRBV12-2 TGTGCAAGTCGCCACTTAGGACAGGGCGACACTGAAGCTTTCTTT CASRHLGQGDTEAFF
. TRBJ1-3 . TRBV19 TGTGCCAGTAGGGGGATATCGACTGAGTATGGAAACACCATATATTTT CASRGISTEYGNTIYF
. TRBJ2-2 TRBD1 TRBV2 TGTGCCAGCAGTCCGGGACAGGGGGGACCCGGGGAGCTGTTTTTT CASSPGQGGPGELFF
. TRBJ2-7 . TRBV9 TGTGCCAGCAGCGTAGTTCCCGGTTCATCGGGCGAGCAGTACTTC CASSVVPGSSGEQYF
once TRBJ2-5 TRBD2 TRBV4-1 TGCGCCAGCAGCCAAGAGGGAGGGGCCGGGGGAAAGACCCAGTACTTC CASSQEGGAGGKTQYF
. TRBJ2-2 . TRBV7-2 TGTGCCAGCAGCTTGGGGTCCGGGGAGCTGTTTTTT CASSLGSGELFF
once TRBJ2-4 TRBD1 TRBV6-1 TGTGCCACAACCGACAGGGTAAGTAGAAACATTCAGTACTTC CATTDRVSRNIQYF
. TRBJ1-1 . TRBV30 TGTGCCTGGAGTTTCTGGGACGGGAACACTGAAGCTTTCTTT CAWSFWDGNTEAFF
. TRBJ1-3 . TRBV14 TGTGCCACCTCTACCGTGTCGGGAAACACCATATATTTT CATSTVSGNTIYF
. TRBJ2-5 TRBD2 TRBV27 TGTGCCAGCAGTTTGGGTTGGTCTAGCGGGAGAGGAGAGACCCAGTACTTC CASSLGWSSGRGETQYF
. TRBJ2-6 TRBD1 TRBV28 TGTGCCAGCAGCCAGGGGGCGCTCGGGGCCAACGTCCTGACTTTC CASSQGALGANVLTF
. TRBJ2-2 TRBD2 TRBV5-1 TGCGCCAGCCCGACTAGCGGGAGGACGAACACCGGGGAGCTGTTTTTT CASPTSGRTNTGELFF
. TRBJ2-7 . TRBV27 TGTGCCAGCAGTTTATTAGAGAGGAGGGGATACGAGCAGTACTTC CASSLLERRGYEQYF
once TRBJ1-1 TRBD1 TRBV6-6 TGTGCCAGCAGTCCCGAAGGGGGCGGCACTGAAGCTTTCTTT CASSPEGGGTEAFF
. TRBJ1-2 . TRBV29-1 TGCAGCGTTGGCCGAGGGAGGAATAACTATGGCTACACCTTC CSVGRGRNNYGYTF
. TRBJ2-5 . TRBV2 TGTGCCAGCTCGGGCCAAGAGACCCAGTACTTC CASSGQETQYF
few TRBJ1-1 . TRBV30 TGTGCCCTGAAGCAGAACACTGAAGCTTTCTTT CALKQNTEAFF
. TRBJ1-2 . TRBV6-1 TGTGCCAGCAGAATGGACATCTATGGCTACACCTTC CASRMDIYGYTF